The T cell receptor beta chain under discussion was sequenced for a study of regulatory T cells in long-lasting Graves disease. In this sample, this clonotype turned up many times. One end of the junction is discordant with germline, which a read error may explain. The time point: newly diagnosed GD, antithyroid drugs for less than 3 months. PBMC-extracted RNA yielded the TCR library. CDR1 SQVTM and CDR2 ANQGSEA come from the germline V gene. The CDR3 has 13 amino acids. Relying on iRepertoire HTBI primers and Arm-PCR of CDR3 regions, the team built TCR beta libraries. From the multiplex PCR reads, TCRdb called clonotypes with MiXCR, one entry per CDR3 protein. The table shows 400,000 to 450,000 distinct CDR3 sequences, with about 15% occurring only once. This sample also appeared in a second study, on T cells in Graves' hyperthyroidism and ophthalmopathy. From that paper: Diagnoses rested on clinical symptoms, serum thyroxine and TRAb, thyroid ultrasound and orbital computed tomography. A first-round RT-PCR of the TCR CDR3 used the HTBI primer set.

This chain links TRBV29-1 with TRBJ1-1; D possibly corresponds to TRBD1 (5 bases). Here the sequenced sample was peripheral blood mononuclear cells (PBMCs), taken at new diagnosis, from a patient treated with antithyroid drugs. This TCR came from a woman between 25 and 40 years old with Graves disease. The CDR3 loop is CSVKTAEHAEAFF. The DNA for the CDR3 is TGCAGCGTTAAGACAGCTGAACACGCTGAAGCCTTCTTT.